The 16 T cell receptor beta chains presented below share a single source sample, sequenced in a study of siplizumab effects on memory and regulatory T cells. Assay: immunoSEQ multiplex PCR; the TCRdb copy retains only in-frame clones and omits some. The data contain approximately 100,000 clones, over 90% of them singletons. Sequencing input: Tregs sorted from blood. Source of these receptors: a human donor in good health.

The V gene is TRBV19, the J gene TRBJ2-7, with D unclear. The CDR3 spans 14 residues. The V gene's germline CDR1 is LNHDA and CDR2 SQIVND (reference sequence). Trimming removed 4 bases at V and 0 bases at J, with 10 bases between. This CDR3 reads CASSKYTDSYEQYF. The CDR3 region has the DNA TGTGCCAGTAGTAAATATACAGACTCCTACGAGCAGTACTTC. Full variable domain (outside the CDR3, taken from reference TRBV19 and TRBJ2-7): DGGITQSPKYLFRKEGQNVTLSCEQNLNHDAMYWYRQDPGQGLRLIYYSQIVNDFQKGDIAEGYSVSREKKESFPLTVTSAQKNPTAFYLCASSKYTDSYEQYFGPGTRLTVT.

V gene TRBV18 combines with J gene TRBJ1-3, with D unresolved. CDR1 is KGHSH and CDR2 is LQKENI in the germline V gene. CDR3 length: 13 amino acids. Trimming stripped 1 base from V and 4 bases from J, with 5 bases between. CDR3 amino acids: CASSPRAGNTIYF. CDR3 nucleotide sequence: TGTGCCAGCTCACCACGGGCCGGAAACACCATATATTTT.

This chain connects TRBV30 to TRBJ2-7; perhaps TRBD2 as D (6 bases). The CDR3 covers 15 residues. Looked up from germline, CDR1 is GTSNPN and CDR2 is SVGIG (reference sequence). V was cut by 0 bases and J by 1 base, with 13 bases left in between. The CDR3 coding sequence is TGTGCCTGGAGTGTTTCCTACGGAGGGTCCTACGAGCAGTACTTC. It codes for CAWSVSYGGSYEQYF.

The chain employs TRBV5-1 and TRBJ1-1, with 9 nucleotides matching TRBD1. This CDR3 contains 14 residues. Germline V gene data show CDR1 as SGHRS and CDR2 as YFSETQ. Germline trimming cut 4 bases from V and 3 bases from J; bases unmatched to any gene: 4. DNA of the CDR3: TGCGCCAGCAGCAGGACAGGGGCCGACACTGAAGCTTTCTTT. Protein sequence: CASSRTGADTEAFF.

The chain is built from TRBV6-5 and TRBJ2-3, with 8 bases identical to TRBD2. CDR3 length: 13 residues. Per germline, CDR1 MNHEY and CDR2 SVGAGI. Unmatched junction bases numbered 5, after V lost 6 bases and J lost 6 bases. The CDR3 DNA follows: TGTGCCAGCAGCTATAGCGGGGCGGATACGCAGTATTTT. Translated: CASSYSGADTQYF.

The genes are TRBV9 and TRBJ2-2; TRBD1 aligns across 9 bases. The germline CDR1 and CDR2 sequences are SGDLS and YYNGEE. The CDR3 extends over 16 amino acids. J was trimmed by 7 bases and V by 0 bases; bases with no gene match: 7. The CDR3 spells CASSVDGTGRGGELFF. CDR3 sequence (DNA): TGTGCCAGCAGCGTAGACGGGACAGGGAGAGGCGGGGAGCTGTTTTTT. The entire variable domain, with the rest obtained from reference TRBV9 and TRBJ2-2, is as follows: DSGVTQTPKHLITATGQRVTLRCSPRSGDLSVYWYQQSLDQGLQFLIQYYNGEERAKGNILERFSAQQFPDLHSELNLSSLELGDSALYFCASSVDGTGRGGELFFGEGSRLTVL.

CDR3: CASSGGGRAFF. The DNA of the CDR3 is TGTGCCAGCAGCGGTGGGGGGAGGGCTTTCTTT. This rearrangement joins TRBV28 to TRBJ1-1, with D maybe TRBD1 (5 bases). Germline lookup yields CDR1 MDHEN and CDR2 SYDVKM. The CDR3 runs to 11 residues. Trimming left V 6 bases short and J 11 bases short, with 13 bases between.

The V and J genes are TRBV10-3 and TRBJ2-1; TRBD1 agrees at 8 bases. The CDR3 extends over 14 amino acids. V was clipped by 10 bases and J by 2 bases; unmatched bases: 7. Germline CDR1 reads ENHRY; CDR2 reads SYGVKD. This chain's CDR3 is CATGLDRAYNEQFF. The CDR3 DNA reads TGTGCCACCGGGTTGGACAGGGCCTACAATGAGCAGTTCTTC.

The V and J genes are TRBV2 and TRBJ2-7, with D possibly TRBD2 on 6 matching bases. Germline V CDR1 and CDR2: SNHLY, FYNNEI. CDR3 length: 13 amino acids. V lost 2 bases, J lost 9 bases, and 14 bases lay in between. The CDR3 bases are TGTGCCAGCAGTGAAAGGAGGGCCCAAGTGCAGTACTTC. Protein sequence: CASSERRAQVQYF.

The V and J genes are TRBV6-5 and TRBJ1-4; D may be TRBD1 (6 bases). From germline, CDR1 is MNHEY and CDR2 SVGAGI. CDR3 length equals 14 residues. Trimming shortened V by 6 bases and J by 5 bases, and 13 bases separated the two germline ends. CDR3 sequence: CASRKQGGNEKLFF. DNA for the CDR3: TGTGCCAGCAGGAAACAGGGCGGCAATGAAAAACTGTTTTTT.

The chain combines TRBV2 with TRBJ2-7, with a weak D call TRBD1 (5 bases). The CDR3 contains 13 residues. Per germline, CDR1 SNHLY and CDR2 FYNNEI. Between the trimmed V and J ends, which lost 0 bases and 4 bases, there was a span of 7 bases. This chain's CDR3 is CASSEANRYEQYF. The DNA of the CDR3 is TGTGCCAGCAGTGAAGCGAACAGGTACGAGCAGTACTTC.

The gene calls are TRBV5-1 and TRBJ2-1, with TRBD2 matching over 9 bases. The junction had 4 bases not matched to a gene; V was cut back by 3 bases and J by 6 bases. The CDR3 has 14 amino acids. Germline-derived CDR1 and CDR2 are SGHRS and YFSETQ. Here the CDR3 reads CASSSGTSINEQFF. Here the CDR3 DNA reads TGCGCCAGCAGCTCCGGGACTAGCATCAATGAGCAGTTCTTC.

V is TRBV7-9 and J is TRBJ2-7; possible D gene TRBD1, 6 bases. This CDR3 comprises 15 residues. V dropped 5 bases and J dropped 2 bases, with 16 bases sitting between them. The germline V gene has CDR1 SEHNR and CDR2 FQNEAQ (reference sequence). The CDR3: CASSLGQLGAYEQYF. In DNA, the CDR3 is TGTGCCAGCAGCCTCGGACAGTTAGGAGCCTACGAGCAGTACTTC.

This chain uses TRBV11-2 with TRBJ2-5; D is possibly TRBD1 or TRBD2 (6 bases each). This CDR3 is 18 amino acids long. The germline V and J ends were trimmed by 1 base and 5 bases, with 23 bases remaining between them. CDR1 and CDR2 from the germline V gene are SGHAT and FQNNGV. CDR3 nucleotides: TGTGCCAGCAGCTTAGGTGGGCCCAGGGGACTGTCGAGGGAGACCCAGTACTTC. This sequence encodes CASSLGGPRGLSRETQYF.

CDR3 sequence (DNA): TGTGCCAGCAGCCGCGGACAGGTCAATCAGCCCCAGCATTTT. Protein: CASSRGQVNQPQHF. V usage is TRBV7-2 and J usage is TRBJ1-5; 7 positions match TRBD1. The ends lost 5 bases at V and 3 bases at J; junction bases unmatched: 4. The CDR3 runs to 14 residues. Per the germline V gene, CDR1 is SGHTA and CDR2 is FQGNSA.

The chain joins TRBV9 to TRBJ1-1; tentative D call: TRBD1 (6 bases). V was trimmed by 0 bases and J by 7 bases, leaving 10 bases between them. Germline-derived CDR1 and CDR2 are SGDLS and YYNGEE. This CDR3 is 13 amino acids long. CDR3 DNA: TGTGCCAGCAGCGTAGTTCCGGACAGTGAAGCTTTCTTT. Translating gives CASSVVPDSEAFF.